This T cell receptor (beta chain) was documented in a study of cytomegalovirus exposure and HLA in healthy donors. The PCR employed 60 Vbeta primers together with 13 Jbeta primers. Authors' processing steps: Later, tens of millions of unique TCR beta chains were counted in an analysis, and 8.5 million to 13 million of them were shared. Assay used: immunoSEQ multiplex PCR; TCRdb lists only in-frame clones, some missing. That table supplies the V and J calls and clone size; D and trimming were determined from the DNA. The sample carries about 200,000 clones, approximately 78% recorded once. This clone has only one observation. V was cut by 2 bases and J by 10 bases, with 7 bases left in between. Germline CDR1 is SGDLS and CDR2 is YYNGEE. This CDR3 region has 12 residues.

The sequence came from a man in his thirties or forties in good health and CMV-seronegative. V gene TRBV9 combines with J gene TRBJ1-6; no definite D call. The sample consisted of PBMCs. This chain's CDR3 is CASSVGESPLHF. CDR3 DNA: TGTGCCAGCAGCGTCGGGGAGTCACCCCTCCACTTT.